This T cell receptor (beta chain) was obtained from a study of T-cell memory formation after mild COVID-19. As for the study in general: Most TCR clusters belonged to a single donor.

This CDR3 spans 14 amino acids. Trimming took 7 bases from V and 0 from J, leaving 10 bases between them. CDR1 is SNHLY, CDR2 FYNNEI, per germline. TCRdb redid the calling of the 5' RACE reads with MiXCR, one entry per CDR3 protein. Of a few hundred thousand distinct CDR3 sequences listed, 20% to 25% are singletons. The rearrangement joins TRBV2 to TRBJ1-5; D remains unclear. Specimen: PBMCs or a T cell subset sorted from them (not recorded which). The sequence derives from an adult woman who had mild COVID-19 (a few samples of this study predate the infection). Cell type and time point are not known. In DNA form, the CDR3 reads TGTGCCAGCATTGGGCAGGCTAGCAATCAGCCCCAGCATTTT. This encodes CASIGQASNQPQHF.